The 18 T cell receptor beta chains below all came from one sample that was sequenced in a study of response to subunit inactivated influenza vaccine. TCRdb called the RT-PCR reads again in MiXCR, with one record for every CDR3 protein. The sample has about 570,000 distinct CDR3 sequences, over 9% seen once. The sample also formed part of further work on T cells expressing NK-cell markers. That study reports: Synthesis of TCR beta cDNA relied on 5'RACE template switching carrying UMIs.

The source was PBMCs from blood, collected on the day of vaccination. These receptors originate from a man aged 45-65 years who received an inactivated influenza vaccine.

The chain has TRBV29-1 and TRBJ1-2, with D maybe TRBD1 (6 bases). CDR3 size: 13 residues. Germline V gene sequence: CDR1 SQVTM, CDR2 ANQGSEA. The germline V and J ends were trimmed by 4 bases and 8 bases, with 17 bases remaining between them. The CDR3 region has the DNA TGCAGCGTTGCCGGGCCAGGGGCAACAGGCTACACCTTC. Its translation is CSVAGPGATGYTF.

The genes are TRBV20-1 and TRBJ2-3, with 9 bases fitting TRBD1. J lost 5 bases, V lost 5 bases, and 8 bases had no gene match. CDR1 and CDR2 (germline): DFQATT, SNEGSKA (reference sequence). There are 14 residues in the CDR3. The CDR3 sequence is CSAANRGQGDTQYF. In DNA form, the CDR3 reads TGCAGTGCTGCAAACAGGGGGCAAGGAGATACGCAGTATTTT.

The rearrangement joins TRBV15 to TRBJ2-5, with no clear D. Germline-derived CDR1 and CDR2 are LNHNV and YYDKDF (reference sequence). Trimming shortened V by 4 bases and J by 0 bases, and 9 bases separated the two germline ends. The CDR3 contains 14 residues. CDR3 sequence (DNA): TGTGCCACCAGCACACACCTGTACCAAGAGACCCAGTACTTC. Its translation: CATSTHLYQETQYF.

V gene TRBV10-3 combines with J gene TRBJ2-5; D is uncertain. Trimming removed 7 bases from V and 3 bases from J, with 9 bases in between. Per the germline V gene, CDR1 is ENHRY and CDR2 is SYGVKD. The length of the CDR3 is 12 residues. The CDR3 coding sequence is TGTGCCATCAAAGATTTCGAAGAGACCCAGTACTTC. This sequence encodes CAIKDFEETQYF.

V gene TRBV15 combines with J gene TRBJ2-2; 11 nucleotides match TRBD2. Germline V lookup: CDR1 LNHNV, CDR2 YYDKDF (reference sequence). The trim removed 1 base at V and 1 base at J, leaving 5 bases unmatched. The CDR3 has 18 amino acids. For the CDR3, the DNA is TGTGCCACCAGCAGAGTACCGGGACTAGCGGAGAACACCGGGGAGCTGTTTTTT. Translating gives CATSRVPGLAENTGELFF.

The chain joins TRBV30 to TRBJ1-4; D perhaps matches TRBD1 (6 bases). Germline CDR1 is GTSNPN and CDR2 is SVGIG (reference sequence). Between the trimmed V and J ends, which lost 0 bases and 8 bases, there was a span of 10 bases. The CDR3 loop spans 13 amino acids. CDR3 coding DNA: TGTGCCTGGAGTGTACAGGGACGAGAAAAACTGTTTTTT. Translated: CAWSVQGREKLFF.

The genes are TRBV7-3 and TRBJ2-1; 9 nucleotides line up with TRBD2. V shed 4 bases and J 5 bases; nucleotides not matched to a gene: 6. Germline V gives CDR1 SGHTA, CDR2 FQGTGA. The length of the CDR3 is 15 residues. CDR3 nucleotides: TGTGCCAGCAGCTCCCTAGCGGGATCGAACAATGAGCAGTTCTTC. This sequence encodes CASSSLAGSNNEQFF.

This clonotype showed up just a few times. The chain links TRBV15 to TRBJ1-4; 7 bases map to TRBD1. Germline V lookup: CDR1 LNHNV, CDR2 YYDKDF (reference sequence). The J segment lost 8 bases and the V segment lost 3 bases, leaving 9 bases of the junction unmatched. The CDR3 is 15 residues long. CDR3 region: CATSRTRGFEEKLFF. DNA for the CDR3: TGTGCCACCAGCAGGACCAGGGGGTTTGAGGAAAAACTGTTTTTT.

This chain links TRBV6-1 with TRBJ2-7; 9 positions match TRBD1. J was trimmed by 7 bases and V by 7 bases; bases with no gene match: 8. Looked up from germline, CDR1 is MNHNS and CDR2 is SASEGT. This CDR3 is 13 amino acids long. The CDR3 coding sequence is TGTGCCAGCACCCCGGGACAGGGCGGGGAGCAGTACTTC. Its protein is CASTPGQGGEQYF.

The V and J genes are TRBV10-2 and TRBJ1-5; 8 nucleotides agree with TRBD1. This CDR3 is built from 15 residues. Germline lookup yields CDR1 WSHSY and CDR2 SAAADI. V shed 1 base and J 3 bases; nucleotides not matched to a gene: 2. Here the CDR3 DNA reads TGCGCCAGCAGTGAGTTCCAGGGGGCCAATCAGCCCCAGCATTTT. Encoded protein: CASSEFQGANQPQHF.

The table lists this clonotype with a few counts. This chain links TRBV23-1 with TRBJ2-3; D is ambiguous. TRBV23-1 is an open reading frame, and its role is uncertain. Trimming pared 11 bases from V and 5 bases from J, leaving 20 bases between. The CDR3 contains 14 residues. The CDR3 DNA sequence: TGCGCCTTAGCAAGGGCTACCCCAAGAGATACGCAGTATTTT. This sequence encodes CALARATPRDTQYF.

The chain couples TRBV12-3 or TRBV12-4 to TRBJ2-3; 8 bases are a match to TRBD2. V trimming: 5 bases; J trimming: 6 bases; junction bases outside the gene matches: 13. This CDR3 has 16 amino acids. As DNA, the CDR3 is TGTGCCAGCAGTCCTTTCCGGGAGGGTCCTACTGATACGCAGTATTTT. Translated: CASSPFREGPTDTQYF.

This clonotype occurred many times. V usage is TRBV5-1 and J usage is TRBJ1-1; TRBD1 agrees at 7 bases. V was pared by 0 bases and J by 11 bases, with 7 bases of the junction left unmatched. The CDR3 is 13 residues long. The germline CDR1 and CDR2 sequences are SGHRS and YFSETQ. Here the CDR3 reads CASSLVQGDWAFF. The CDR3 coding sequence is TGCGCCAGCAGCTTGGTCCAGGGGGACTGGGCTTTCTTT.

This clonotype was counted only a few times. The rearrangement links TRBV2 to TRBJ2-2; no clear D gene. Germline CDR1 reads SNHLY; CDR2 reads FYNNEI. The CDR3 sequence is 12 residues long. The ends were cut back, 9 bases at V and 2 bases at J, with 7 bases in the middle. CDR3: CARESNTGELFF. The CDR3, as DNA: TGTGCCAGGGAGAGTAACACCGGGGAGCTGTTTTTT.

This clonotype was picked up a small number of times. This chain connects TRBV5-1 to TRBJ2-3, with D tentatively TRBD1 or TRBD2 (5 bases each). The CDR3 has 13 residues. The germline V gene encodes CDR1 SGHRS and CDR2 YFSETQ. Trimming removed 6 bases at V and 2 bases at J, with 10 bases between. The CDR3 spells CASKGENTDTQYF. CDR3 in DNA: TGCGCCAGCAAAGGGGAGAACACAGATACGCAGTATTTT.

This clonotype was detected ten times or more. This chain connects TRBV12-3 or TRBV12-4 to TRBJ2-6; D unclear. V dropped 6 bases and J dropped 2 bases, with 5 bases sitting between them. This CDR3 spans 13 amino acids. The CDR3 reads CASSLTGANVLTF. The CDR3 coding sequence is TGTGCCAGCAGCTTAACTGGGGCCAACGTCCTGACTTTC.

This clonotype was seen a handful of times. The rearrangement joins TRBV10-3 to TRBJ2-1, with a possible D match to TRBD1 (5 bases). The CDR3 sequence is 15 residues long. Trimming took 6 bases from V and 0 from J, leaving 12 bases between them. Germline CDR1 is ENHRY and CDR2 is SYGVKD. As DNA, the CDR3 is TGTGCCATCAGGATGGACACAGGCTCCTACAATGAGCAGTTCTTC. Amino acid sequence: CAIRMDTGSYNEQFF.

This clonotype was counted at least ten times. One junction end does not reproduce the germline sequence, and a read error may be involved. V and J are TRBV12-3 or TRBV12-4 and TRBJ2-3; no firm D call. The CDR3 loop spans 14 amino acids. CDR3 DNA: TGTGCCAGCAGCTTAGGCCACAGCACAGATACGCAGTATTTT. Protein product: CASSLGHSTDTQYF.